This entry describes one T cell receptor beta chain. No antigen is known for it. Nominally healthy donors were sampled, though unrecorded immune exposures were likely. Germline-derived CDR1 and CDR2 are KGHSH and LQKENI. Germline trimming cut 3 bases from V and 8 bases from J; bases unmatched to any gene: 5. The CDR3 totals 16 residues. In the PCR, 60 Vbeta and 13 Jbeta primers were used. TCRdb keeps only in-frame clones here, not all; method: immunoSEQ multiplex PCR. The sample contains approximately 40,000 clones, 66% of which appear only once. The data belong to a study of cytomegalovirus exposure and HLA in healthy donors. Study results and limitations: The study dropped some indistinguishable V segments, TRBV6-2 and TRBV6-3 among them.

This chain uses TRBV18 with TRBJ2-1; 15 bases align to TRBD2. The receptor was derived from a man aged 45-65 years in good health and CMV-seropositive. The sample comprised PBMCs. The CDR3 DNA follows: TGTGCCAGCTCACCTTGGACTAGCGGGGGGGCAGATGAGCAGTTCTTC. It encodes CASSPWTSGGADEQFF.